The clone carrying this TCR beta chain was seen once. Profiled with immunoSEQ multiplex PCR; TCRdb holds only in-frame clones, not every one. In the table there are hundreds of thousands of clones, less than 85% of which are singletons. This sample stems from a study of blood T cell repertoires in COVID-19. Study details: From the United States, Italy and Spain came samples of acute and convalescent COVID-19. The cDNA or gDNA used as material had been derived from T cells, B-cell-depleted T cells, or PBMCs.

The V gene's germline CDR1 is SGHRS and CDR2 YFSETQ. This CDR3 region has 16 residues. V gave up 3 bases and J gave up 2 bases; unmatched junction bases: 5. The clonotype was recovered from a woman younger than 30 with acute or convalescent COVID-19. Sequenced input: peripheral blood. The rearrangement links TRBV5-1 to TRBJ1-4, with TRBD1 identical over 9 bases. For the CDR3, the DNA is TGCGCCAGCAGCTCCCTCGGACAGGGGACTAATGAAAAACTGTTTTTT. It is translated as CASSSLGQGTNEKLFF.